This TCR beta chain was identified in a study of molecular identifiers for immune sequencing clone quantification. Bulk libraries came from a prior protocol with listed TCR primers. Each CDR3 protein gets one entry after TCRdb re-called the PCR reads with MiXCR. The table lists a few hundred thousand distinct CDR3 sequences, roughly a quarter of them singletons. This clonotype was seen repeatedly, ten times or more. The receptor was isolated from a human donor in good health. Some libraries in this study had Jurkat cell RNA spiked in. The specimen sequenced was naive CD8+ T cells from blood, with Jurkat cell RNA spiked in. Subset reported: FACS-sorted CD8+CD4-CCR7+CD45RA+ naive T cells.

The CDR3 protein is CASSWGTSGPPAYEQYF. In DNA form, the CDR3 reads TGTGCCAGCAGCTGGGGGACTAGCGGGCCACCCGCGTACGAGCAGTACTTC. The chain employs TRBV5-6 and TRBJ2-7; 12 bases fit TRBD2. This CDR3 contains 17 residues. V was clipped by 3 bases and J by 4 bases; unmatched bases: 11. CDR1 is SGHDT, CDR2 YYEEEE, per germline.